Below, 10 T cell receptor beta chains from the same sample are listed, as sequenced in a study of spatial heterogeneity in lung cancer. Time point indicated: sample taken at primary tumor resection. TCRdb redid the calling of the 5' RACE reads with MiXCR, one entry per CDR3 protein. The sample has over 6,000 distinct CDR3 sequences; less than 15% are singletons. The antigens these receptors bind are not known. Study observations and caveats: Tumors with more nonsynonymous mutations had more expanded intratumoral alpha and beta TCRs.

The sample in question was lung tumor tissue, obtained at surgery. Receptors originate from a male donor with early-stage non-small cell lung cancer.

This clonotype is labeled medium-sized. This beta chain slipped into a library made for alpha chains as a stray read, so its size is not meaningful. The rearrangement uses TRBV18 and TRBJ2-7; D not resolved. This CDR3 spans 13 amino acids. Germline V gene lookup returns CDR1 KGHSH and CDR2 LQKENI. V shed 1 base and J shed 2 bases, with 6 bases lying between them. Here the CDR3 reads CASSPLDTYEQYF. CDR3 coding DNA: TGTGCCAGCTCACCACTCGATACCTACGAGCAGTACTTC.

To note about this clonotype: A library prepared for alpha chains yielded this beta chain as an off-target read; its size is of little meaning. The gene calls are TRBV20-1 and TRBJ2-3; TRBD1 is a possible D gene (6 bases). CDR3 length: 16 amino acids. The germline V and J ends were trimmed by 1 base and 2 bases, with 16 bases remaining between them. Germline V gives CDR1 DFQATT, CDR2 SNEGSKA (reference sequence). This chain's CDR3 is CSARGGPAPLTDTQYF. The CDR3 DNA sequence: TGCAGTGCTAGAGGGGGGCCAGCGCCCCTCACAGATACGCAGTATTTT.

By proportion, this clonotype is medium-sized. This beta chain is an unintended read in a library built for alpha chains; its size means little. The gene calls are TRBV11-3 and TRBJ2-2; no firm D call. V lost 0 bases and J lost 1, with 9 bases in between. This CDR3 spans 16 amino acids. The germline CDR1 and CDR2 sequences are SGHNT and YENEEA. The DNA of the CDR3 is TGTGCCAGCAGCTTAGACCCTGTTAGGAACACCGGGGAGCTGTTTTTT. Amino acids: CASSLDPVRNTGELFF.

By share, this clonotype ranks as medium-sized. This beta chain came through as a stray read in a library set up for alpha chains, and its size says little. This chain joins TRBV5-1 and TRBJ2-5, with D maybe TRBD2 (6 bases). This CDR3 contains 12 residues. Germline values: CDR1 SGHRS, CDR2 YFSETQ. V was shortened by 3 bases and J by 8 bases, with 11 bases between the two germline ends. CDR3 in DNA: TGCGCCAGCAGCTCGGGGGATGCCACCCAGTACTTC. Translation: CASSSGDATQYF.

Within the sample, this clonotype is medium-sized (0.01 to 0.1%). This beta chain is off target for a library built for alpha chains, so its abundance means little. The rearrangement joins TRBV5-6 to TRBJ2-1; TRBD1 matches at 8 bases. The CDR3 totals 15 residues. The germline V gene encodes CDR1 SGHDT and CDR2 YYEEEE. With V trimmed by 1 base and J by 4 bases, 4 bases remained unmatched. The CDR3 DNA sequence: TGTGCCAGCAGCTTGTGGGACAGGCCGTACAATGAGCAGTTCTTC. This codes for CASSLWDRPYNEQFF.

This clonotype appeared many times. This beta chain is off target for a library built for alpha chains, so its abundance means little. This sequence joins TRBV20-1 and TRBJ1-1, with 9 positions matching TRBD1. Germline trimming cut 0 bases from V and 2 bases from J; bases unmatched to any gene: 4. Germline assignment: CDR1 DFQATT and CDR2 SNEGSKA (reference sequence). The CDR3 loop spans 15 amino acids. The CDR3 sequence: CSARDPGQGNTEAFF. As DNA, the CDR3 is TGCAGTGCTAGAGACCCGGGACAGGGCAACACTGAAGCTTTCTTT.

This clonotype ranks as medium-sized. In a library made to pick up alpha chains, this beta chain is a stray read with a size that means little. The chain couples TRBV20-1 to TRBJ1-1, with D possibly being TRBD1 (6 bases). CDR1 and CDR2 (germline): DFQATT, SNEGSKA (reference sequence). This CDR3 is built from 17 residues. Trimming pared 0 bases from V and 0 bases from J, leaving 17 bases between. CDR3 nucleotides: TGCAGTGCTAGAGACCCGACAGGCCCTACAATGAACACTGAAGCTTTCTTT. As protein: CSARDPTGPTMNTEAFF.

About this clonotype itself: This beta chain came through as a stray read in a library set up for alpha chains, and its size says little. J is TRBJ2-7 and V is TRBV15; D gene unclear. Germline V gene sequence: CDR1 LNHNV, CDR2 YYDKDF (reference sequence). Deletions cut 2 bases from V and 5 bases from J, with 13 bases between. This CDR3 has 14 residues. The CDR3 loop reads CATSRKRLADEQYF. The CDR3 DNA reads as TGTGCCACCAGCAGAAAAAGACTTGCTGACGAGCAGTACTTC.

Judged by abundance, this clonotype is medium-sized. Because this beta chain is a stray read in a library intended to capture alpha chains, its abundance should not be given much weight. The gene calls are TRBV18 and TRBJ1-5; D call uncertain. From germline, CDR1 is KGHSH and CDR2 LQKENI. The CDR3 length is 15 residues. V lost 2 bases to trimming and J lost 0 bases, with 8 bases between them. The CDR3: CASSPVFDSNQPQHF. The CDR3 DNA reads TGTGCCAGCTCACCAGTATTCGATAGCAATCAGCCCCAGCATTTT.

This clonotype is termed large (0.1 to 1%). This beta chain lies outside the target of a library built for alpha chains; its clone size means little. CDR3 in amino acids: CSARAPGTGAEKLFF. In DNA, the CDR3 is TGCAGTGCTAGGGCACCCGGGACAGGGGCAGAAAAACTGTTTTTT. The V gene is TRBV20-1, the J gene TRBJ1-4; TRBD1 matches at 10 bases. V lost 3 bases, J lost 8 bases, and 9 bases stayed unmatched. The CDR3 covers 15 residues. Germline V gene data show CDR1 as DFQATT and CDR2 as SNEGSKA (reference sequence).